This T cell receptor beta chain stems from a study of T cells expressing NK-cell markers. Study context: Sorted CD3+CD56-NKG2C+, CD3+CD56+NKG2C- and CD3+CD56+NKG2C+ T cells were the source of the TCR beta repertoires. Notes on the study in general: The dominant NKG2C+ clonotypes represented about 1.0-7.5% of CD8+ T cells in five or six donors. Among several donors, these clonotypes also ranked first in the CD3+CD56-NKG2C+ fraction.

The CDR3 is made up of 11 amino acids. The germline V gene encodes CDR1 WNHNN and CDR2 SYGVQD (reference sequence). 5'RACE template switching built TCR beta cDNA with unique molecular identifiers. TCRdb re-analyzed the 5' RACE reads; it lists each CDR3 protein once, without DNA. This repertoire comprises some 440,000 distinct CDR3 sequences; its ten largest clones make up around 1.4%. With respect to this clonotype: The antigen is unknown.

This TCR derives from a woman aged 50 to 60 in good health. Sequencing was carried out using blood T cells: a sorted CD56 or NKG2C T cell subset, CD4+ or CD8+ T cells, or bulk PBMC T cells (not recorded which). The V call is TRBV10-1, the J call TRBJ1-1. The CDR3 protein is CAGDRNTEAFF.